This T cell receptor beta chain emerged from a study of blood T cells in healthy people across ages. The count of this clonotype is one. Antigen: not known. This CDR3 has 15 residues. V lost 0 bases and J lost 0; bases outside the gene matches: 0. From germline, CDR1 is MGHRA and CDR2 YSYEKL. Then a second PCR, running roughly 7 to 11 cycles, was carried out with a sample-barcoded 5' primer and a J-beta primer mix. A tag from a template-switch adaptor with 12 random nucleotides marked each cDNA molecule. TCRdb reprocessed the 5' RACE reads via MiXCR and lists one record per CDR3 protein. This sample carries roughly 410,000 distinct CDR3 sequences, 45% to 60% of them seen once, and the ten largest clones take over 40%. The study, taken as a whole, reports: Unsorted PBMCs blocked a conclusive comparison of naive and antigen-experienced cells. Long-lived donors carried more naive CD4+ cells and greater diversity than aged donors.

The sequenced sample was blood. The chain links TRBV4-1 to TRBJ1-1; 8 bases align to TRBD1. This clonotype was sampled from a man aged 60-69 years in good health. This CDR3 is CASSQEGQVNTEAFF. DNA for the CDR3: TGCGCCAGCAGCCAAGAGGGACAGGTGAACACTGAAGCTTTCTTT.